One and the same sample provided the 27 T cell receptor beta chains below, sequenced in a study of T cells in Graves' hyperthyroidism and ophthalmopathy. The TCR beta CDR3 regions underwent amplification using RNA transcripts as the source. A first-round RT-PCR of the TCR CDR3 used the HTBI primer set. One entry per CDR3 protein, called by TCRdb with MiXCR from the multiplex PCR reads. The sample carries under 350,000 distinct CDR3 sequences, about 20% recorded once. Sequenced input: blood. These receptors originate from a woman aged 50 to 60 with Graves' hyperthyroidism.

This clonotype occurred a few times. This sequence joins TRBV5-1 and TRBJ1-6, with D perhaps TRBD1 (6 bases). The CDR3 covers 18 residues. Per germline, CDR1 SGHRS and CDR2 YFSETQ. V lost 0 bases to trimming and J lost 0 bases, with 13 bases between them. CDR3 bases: TGCGCCAGCAGCTTGGCCACAGGGAGGAGCTCCTATAATTCACCCCTCCACTTT. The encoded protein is CASSLATGRSSYNSPLHF.

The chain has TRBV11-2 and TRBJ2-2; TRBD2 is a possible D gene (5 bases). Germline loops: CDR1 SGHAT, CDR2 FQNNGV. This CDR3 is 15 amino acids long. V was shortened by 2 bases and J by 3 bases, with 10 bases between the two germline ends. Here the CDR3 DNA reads TGTGCCAGCAGCTTACGAGGGAAAGACACCGGGGAGCTGTTTTTT. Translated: CASSLRGKDTGELFF.

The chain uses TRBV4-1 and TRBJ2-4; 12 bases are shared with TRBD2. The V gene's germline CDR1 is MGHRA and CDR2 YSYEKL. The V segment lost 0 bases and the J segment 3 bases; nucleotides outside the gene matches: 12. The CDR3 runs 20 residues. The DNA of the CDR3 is TGCGCCAGCAGCCAAGATCCTACTAGCGGGGGGACCTACAGCAAAAACATTCAGTACTTC. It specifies CASSQDPTSGGTYSKNIQYF.

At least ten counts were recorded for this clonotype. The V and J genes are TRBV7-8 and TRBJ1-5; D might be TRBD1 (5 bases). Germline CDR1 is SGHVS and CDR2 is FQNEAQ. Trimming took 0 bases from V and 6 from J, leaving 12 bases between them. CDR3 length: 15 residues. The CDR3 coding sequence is TGTGCCAGCAGCTTAGCCAGGGTTGGGAGTCAGCCCCAGCATTTT. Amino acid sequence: CASSLARVGSQPQHF.

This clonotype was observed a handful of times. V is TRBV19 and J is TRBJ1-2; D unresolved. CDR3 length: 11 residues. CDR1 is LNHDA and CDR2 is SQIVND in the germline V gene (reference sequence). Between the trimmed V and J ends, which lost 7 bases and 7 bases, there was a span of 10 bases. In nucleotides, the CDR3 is TGTGCCAGTACGATAGGGTCTGGCTACACCTTC. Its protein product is CASTIGSGYTF.

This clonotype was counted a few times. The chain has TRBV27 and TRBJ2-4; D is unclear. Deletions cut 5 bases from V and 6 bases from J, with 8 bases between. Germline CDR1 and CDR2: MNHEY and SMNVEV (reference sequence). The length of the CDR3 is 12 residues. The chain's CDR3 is CASSLTSNIQYF. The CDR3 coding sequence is TGTGCCAGCAGTCTAACTTCAAACATTCAGTACTTC.

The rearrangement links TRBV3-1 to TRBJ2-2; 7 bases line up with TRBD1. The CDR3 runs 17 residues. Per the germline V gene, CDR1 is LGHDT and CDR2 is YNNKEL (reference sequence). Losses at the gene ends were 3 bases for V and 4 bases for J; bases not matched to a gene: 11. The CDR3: CASSQGIDRVATGELFF. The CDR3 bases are TGTGCCAGCAGCCAGGGAATCGACAGGGTGGCCACCGGGGAGCTGTTTTTT. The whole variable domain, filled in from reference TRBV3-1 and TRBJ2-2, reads DTAVSQTPKYLVTQMGNDKSIKCEQNLGHDTMYWYKQDSKKFLKIMFSYNNKELIINETVPNRFSPKSPDKAHLNLHINSLELGDSAVYFCASSQGIDRVATGELFFGEGSRLTVL.

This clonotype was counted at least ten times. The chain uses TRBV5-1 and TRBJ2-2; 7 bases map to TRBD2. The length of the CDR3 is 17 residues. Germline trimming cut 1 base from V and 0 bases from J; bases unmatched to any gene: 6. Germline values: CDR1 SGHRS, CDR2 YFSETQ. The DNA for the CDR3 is TGCGCCAGCAGCTTGAGGGCGGGGGAACCGAACACCGGGGAGCTGTTTTTT. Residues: CASSLRAGEPNTGELFF.

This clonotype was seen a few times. The CDR3 loop is CASSERQTYGYTF. DNA for the CDR3: TGTGCCAGCAGTGAAAGGCAGACCTATGGCTACACCTTC. The chain is built from TRBV6-1 and TRBJ1-2; the D is unclear. Per germline, CDR1 MNHNS and CDR2 SASEGT. V dropped 2 bases and J dropped 4 bases, with 8 bases sitting between them. This CDR3 comprises 13 residues.

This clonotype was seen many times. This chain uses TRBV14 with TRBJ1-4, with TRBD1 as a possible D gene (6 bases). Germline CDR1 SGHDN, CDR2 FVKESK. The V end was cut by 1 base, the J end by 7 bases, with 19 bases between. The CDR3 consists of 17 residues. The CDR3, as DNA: TGTGCCAGCAGCCAAGGAGGGCGACAGGCTGAGGGTGAAAAACTGTTTTTT. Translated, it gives CASSQGGRQAEGEKLFF.

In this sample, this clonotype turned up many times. The CDR3 coding sequence is TGTGCCAGCAGCTTGCGGCTAGTGAGCCCAGATACGCAGTATTTT. It codes for CASSLRLVSPDTQYF. This chain uses TRBV7-3 with TRBJ2-3; D is undetermined. The CDR3 has 15 residues. The V end was cut by 3 bases, the J end by 4 bases, with 14 bases between. Germline V gene lookup returns CDR1 SGHTA and CDR2 FQGTGA. Combining the CDR3 with reference TRBV7-3 and TRBJ2-3 gives the whole variable domain GAGVSQTPSNKVTEKGKYVELRCDPISGHTALYWYRQSLGQGPEFLIYFQGTGAADDSGLPNDRFFAVRPEGSVSTLKIQRTERGDSAVYLCASSLRLVSPDTQYFGPGTRLTVL.

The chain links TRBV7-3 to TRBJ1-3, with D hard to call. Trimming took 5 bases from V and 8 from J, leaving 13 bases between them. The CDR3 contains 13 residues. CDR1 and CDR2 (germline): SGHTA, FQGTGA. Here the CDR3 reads CASSTGRAYTIYF. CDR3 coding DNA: TGTGCCAGCAGCACGGGAAGGGCTTACACCATATATTTT.

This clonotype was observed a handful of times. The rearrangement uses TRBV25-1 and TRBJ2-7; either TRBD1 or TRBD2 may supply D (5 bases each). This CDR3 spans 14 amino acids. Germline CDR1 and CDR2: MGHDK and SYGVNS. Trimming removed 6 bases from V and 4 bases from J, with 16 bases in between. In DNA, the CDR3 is TGTGCCAGCAGCCAAGGGGCTGGGAGTTACGAGCAGTACTTC. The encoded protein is CASSQGAGSYEQYF.

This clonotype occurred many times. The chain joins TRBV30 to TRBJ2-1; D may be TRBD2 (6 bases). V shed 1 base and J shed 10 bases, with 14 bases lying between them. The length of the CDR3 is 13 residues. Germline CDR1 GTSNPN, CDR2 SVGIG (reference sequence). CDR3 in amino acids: CAWSASLAGEQFF. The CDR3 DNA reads TGTGCCTGGAGTGCCTCACTAGCAGGCGAGCAGTTCTTC.

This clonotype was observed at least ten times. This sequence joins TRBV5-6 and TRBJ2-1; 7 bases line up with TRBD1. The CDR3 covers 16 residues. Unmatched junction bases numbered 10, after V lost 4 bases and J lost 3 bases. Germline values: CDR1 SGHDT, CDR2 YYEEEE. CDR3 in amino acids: CASSADREGYYNEQFF. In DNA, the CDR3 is TGTGCCAGCAGCGCCGACAGGGAAGGGTACTACAATGAGCAGTTCTTC.

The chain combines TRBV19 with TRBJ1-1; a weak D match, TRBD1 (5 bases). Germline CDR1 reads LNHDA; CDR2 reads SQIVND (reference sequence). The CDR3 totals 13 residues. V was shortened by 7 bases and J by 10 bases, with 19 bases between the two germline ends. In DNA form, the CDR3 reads TGTGCCAGTACCAATCAGGCAGGGATTGGAGCTTTCTTT. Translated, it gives CASTNQAGIGAFF.

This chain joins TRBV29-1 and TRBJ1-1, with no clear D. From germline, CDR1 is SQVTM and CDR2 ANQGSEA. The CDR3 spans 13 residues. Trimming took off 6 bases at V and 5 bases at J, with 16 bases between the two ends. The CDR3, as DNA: TGCAGCGTGCCTCCGGCGGCTGGAACTGAAGCTTTCTTT. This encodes CSVPPAAGTEAFF.

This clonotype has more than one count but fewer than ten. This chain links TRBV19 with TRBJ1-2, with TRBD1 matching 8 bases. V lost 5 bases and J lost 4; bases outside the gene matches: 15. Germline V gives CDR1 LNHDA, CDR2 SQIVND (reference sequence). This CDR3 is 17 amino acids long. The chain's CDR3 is CASSAPGTGQLRYGYTF. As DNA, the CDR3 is TGTGCCAGTAGTGCCCCGGGGACAGGCCAGCTCCGCTATGGCTACACCTTC.

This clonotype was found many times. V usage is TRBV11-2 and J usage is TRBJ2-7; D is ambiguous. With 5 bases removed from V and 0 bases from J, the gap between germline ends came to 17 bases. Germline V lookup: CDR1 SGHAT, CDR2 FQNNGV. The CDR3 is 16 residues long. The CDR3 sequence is CASSPIAGPVSYEQYF. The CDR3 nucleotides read TGTGCCAGCAGCCCAATTGCCGGACCGGTCTCCTACGAGCAGTACTTC.

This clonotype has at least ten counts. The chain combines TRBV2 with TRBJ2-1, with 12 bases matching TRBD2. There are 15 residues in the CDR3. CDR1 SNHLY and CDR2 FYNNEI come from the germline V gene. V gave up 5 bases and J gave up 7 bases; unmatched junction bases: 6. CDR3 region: CASSTTSGGTNEQFF. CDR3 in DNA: TGTGCCAGCAGTACTACTAGCGGGGGGACGAATGAGCAGTTCTTC.

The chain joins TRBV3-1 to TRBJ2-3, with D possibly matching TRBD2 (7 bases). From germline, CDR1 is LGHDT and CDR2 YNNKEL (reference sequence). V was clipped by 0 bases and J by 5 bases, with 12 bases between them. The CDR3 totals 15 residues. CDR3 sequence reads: CASSQEGGAVDTQYF. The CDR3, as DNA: TGTGCCAGCAGCCAAGAAGGGGGGGCCGTAGATACGCAGTATTTT.

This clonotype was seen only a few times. CDR3 sequence (DNA): TGTGCCAGCAGTTTGGGGGACACCCTAGGCTACACCTTC. This codes for CASSLGDTLGYTF. The chain carries TRBV12-3 or TRBV12-4 and TRBJ1-2; possible D gene TRBD1, 6 bases. This CDR3 is built from 13 residues. V lost 3 bases and J 8 bases, leaving 13 bases between the germline ends.

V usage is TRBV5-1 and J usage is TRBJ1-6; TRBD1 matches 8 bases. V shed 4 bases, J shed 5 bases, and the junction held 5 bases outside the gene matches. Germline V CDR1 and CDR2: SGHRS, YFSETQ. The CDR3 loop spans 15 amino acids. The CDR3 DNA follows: TGCGCCAGCAGCCCCTCGACAGGGGATAATTCACCCCTCCACTTT. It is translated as CASSPSTGDNSPLHF. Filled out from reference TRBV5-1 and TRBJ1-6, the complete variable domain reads KAGVTQTPRYLIKTRGQQVTLSCSPISGHRSVSWYQQTPGQGLQFLFEYFSETQRNKGNFPGRFSGRQFSNSRSEMNVSTLELGDSALYLCASSPSTGDNSPLHFGNGTRLTVT.

The CDR3 reads CASSLAALLPGRRETQYF. The CDR3 DNA is TGTGCCAGCAGCTTAGCCGCCCTTCTTCCCGGGAGGCGGGAGACCCAGTACTTC. V gene TRBV11-2 combines with J gene TRBJ2-5; 7 bases match TRBD2. CDR1 is SGHAT and CDR2 is FQNNGV in the germline V gene. This CDR3 comprises 18 residues. Trimming cost V 1 base and J 5 bases; bases outside gene matches: 16.

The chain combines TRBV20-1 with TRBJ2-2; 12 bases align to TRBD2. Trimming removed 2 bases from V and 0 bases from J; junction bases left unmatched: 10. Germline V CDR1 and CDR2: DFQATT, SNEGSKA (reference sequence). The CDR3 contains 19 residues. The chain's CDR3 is CSARRATSGRPANTGELFF. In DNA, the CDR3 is TGCAGTGCTAGAAGGGCGACTAGCGGGAGACCGGCGAACACCGGGGAGCTGTTTTTT.

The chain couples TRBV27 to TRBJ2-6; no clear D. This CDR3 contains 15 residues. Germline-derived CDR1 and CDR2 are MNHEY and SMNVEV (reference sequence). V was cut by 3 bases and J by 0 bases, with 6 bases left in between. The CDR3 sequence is CASSFQFSGANVLTF. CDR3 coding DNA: TGTGCCAGCAGTTTCCAGTTCTCTGGGGCCAACGTCCTGACTTTC.

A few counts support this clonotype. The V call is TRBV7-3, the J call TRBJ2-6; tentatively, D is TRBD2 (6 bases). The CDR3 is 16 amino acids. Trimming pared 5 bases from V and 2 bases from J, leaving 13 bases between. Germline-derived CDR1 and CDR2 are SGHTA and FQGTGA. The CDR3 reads CASSPLGGAGANVLTF. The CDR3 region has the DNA TGTGCCAGCAGCCCCTTGGGGGGTGCTGGGGCCAACGTCCTGACTTTC.